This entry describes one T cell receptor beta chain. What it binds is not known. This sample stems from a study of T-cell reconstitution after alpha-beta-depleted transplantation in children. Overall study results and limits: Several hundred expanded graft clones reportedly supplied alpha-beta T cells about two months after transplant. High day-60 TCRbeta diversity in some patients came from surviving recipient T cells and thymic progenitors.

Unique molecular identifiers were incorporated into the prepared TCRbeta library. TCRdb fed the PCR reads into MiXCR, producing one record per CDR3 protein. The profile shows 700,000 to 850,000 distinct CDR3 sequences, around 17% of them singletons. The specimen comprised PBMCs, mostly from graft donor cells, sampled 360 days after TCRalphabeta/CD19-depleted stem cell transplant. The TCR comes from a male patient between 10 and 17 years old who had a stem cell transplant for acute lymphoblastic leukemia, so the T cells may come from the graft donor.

For the CDR3, the DNA is TGTGCCAGCAGCGGAGGGGAGTTTAATACGCAGTATTTT. Translated, it gives CASSGGEFNTQYF. This chain links TRBV7-6 with TRBJ2-3; D is possibly TRBD2 (6 bases). In germline, CDR1 is SGHVS, CDR2 FNYEAQ. Trimming pared 5 bases from V and 7 bases from J, leaving 13 bases between. The CDR3 contains 13 residues.